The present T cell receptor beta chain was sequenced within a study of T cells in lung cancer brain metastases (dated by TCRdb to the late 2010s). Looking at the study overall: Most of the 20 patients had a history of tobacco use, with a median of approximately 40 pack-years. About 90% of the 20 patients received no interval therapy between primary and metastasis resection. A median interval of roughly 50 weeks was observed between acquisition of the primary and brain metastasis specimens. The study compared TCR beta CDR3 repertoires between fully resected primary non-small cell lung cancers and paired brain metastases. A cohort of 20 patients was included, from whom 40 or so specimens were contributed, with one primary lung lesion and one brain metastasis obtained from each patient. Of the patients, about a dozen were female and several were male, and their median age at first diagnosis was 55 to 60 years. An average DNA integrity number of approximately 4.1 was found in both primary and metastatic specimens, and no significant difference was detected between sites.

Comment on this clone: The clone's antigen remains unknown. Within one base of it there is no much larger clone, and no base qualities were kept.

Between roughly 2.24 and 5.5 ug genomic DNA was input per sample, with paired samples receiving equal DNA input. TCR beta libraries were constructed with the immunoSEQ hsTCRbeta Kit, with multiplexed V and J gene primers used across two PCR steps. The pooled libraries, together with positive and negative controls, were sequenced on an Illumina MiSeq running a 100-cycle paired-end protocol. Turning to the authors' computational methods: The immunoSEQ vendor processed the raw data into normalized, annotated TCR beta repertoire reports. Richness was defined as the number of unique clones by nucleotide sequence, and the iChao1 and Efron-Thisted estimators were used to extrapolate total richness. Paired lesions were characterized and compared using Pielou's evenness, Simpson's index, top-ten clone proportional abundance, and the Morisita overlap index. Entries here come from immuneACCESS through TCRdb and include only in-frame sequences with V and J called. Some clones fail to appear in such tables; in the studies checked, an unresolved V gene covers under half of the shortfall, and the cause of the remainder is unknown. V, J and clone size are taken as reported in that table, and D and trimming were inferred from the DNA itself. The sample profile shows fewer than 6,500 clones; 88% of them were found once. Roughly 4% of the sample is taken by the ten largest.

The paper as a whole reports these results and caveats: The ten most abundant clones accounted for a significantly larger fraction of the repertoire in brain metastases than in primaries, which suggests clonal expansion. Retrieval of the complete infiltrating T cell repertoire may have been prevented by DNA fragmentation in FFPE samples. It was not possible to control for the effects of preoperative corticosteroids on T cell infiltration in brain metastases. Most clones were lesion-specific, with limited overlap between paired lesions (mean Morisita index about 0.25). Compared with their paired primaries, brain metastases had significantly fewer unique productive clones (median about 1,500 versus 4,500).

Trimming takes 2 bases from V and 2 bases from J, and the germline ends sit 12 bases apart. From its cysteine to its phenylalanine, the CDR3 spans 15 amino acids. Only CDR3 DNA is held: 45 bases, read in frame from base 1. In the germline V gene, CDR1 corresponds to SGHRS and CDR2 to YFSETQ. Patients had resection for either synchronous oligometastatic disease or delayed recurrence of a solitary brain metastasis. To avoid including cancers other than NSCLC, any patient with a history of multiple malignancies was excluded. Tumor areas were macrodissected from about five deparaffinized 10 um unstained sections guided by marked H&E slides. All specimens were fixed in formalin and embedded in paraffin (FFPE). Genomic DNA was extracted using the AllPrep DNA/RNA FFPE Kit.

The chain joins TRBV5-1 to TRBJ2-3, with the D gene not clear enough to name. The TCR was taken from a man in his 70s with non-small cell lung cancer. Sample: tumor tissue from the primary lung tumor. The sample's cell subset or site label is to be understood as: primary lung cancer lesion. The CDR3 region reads CASSLDGQATDTQYF. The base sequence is TGCGCCAGCAGCTTAGATGGGCAAGCCACAGATACGCAGTATTTT.